This T cell receptor beta chain appears in the sequencing data of a study of response to subunit inactivated influenza vaccine. Study-level points and caveats: A suggestion made by the authors is that each seasonal influenza vaccination recruits few new T cells.

A note on this clonotype: What it recognizes is unknown.

TCRdb called the RT-PCR reads again in MiXCR, with one record for every CDR3 protein. The sample records some 850,000 distinct CDR3 sequences, about 18% being singletons. The starting material was PBMCs from blood, obtained roughly 5 days after vaccination. The TCR comes from a man in his fifties who received an inactivated influenza vaccine.

This CDR3 is CASSLAHASSYETQYF. The CDR3 DNA reads as TGTGCCAGCAGCTTAGCGCACGCTAGTTCTTACGAGACCCAGTACTTC. The chain uses TRBV7-2 and TRBJ2-5; D ambiguous. Per germline, CDR1 SGHTA and CDR2 FQGNSA. The CDR3 extends over 16 amino acids. Trimming shortened V by 0 bases and J by 5 bases, and 16 bases separated the two germline ends.